A single sample is the source of the 23 T cell receptor beta chains below, sequenced in a study of blood T cells in healthy people across ages (dated by TCRdb to between 2014 and 2017). Libraries were made using 5' RACE. Reads for this sample came from an Illumina HiSeq 2500. A second PCR of about 7 to 12 cycles was run with a J-beta primer mix and a sample-barcoded 5' primer. TCRdb reran the public reads through fastp at Q25 and MiXCR, keeping productive beta chains. Each CDR3 protein appears once, grouped with its most common genes and DNA. Recorded for this sample are hundreds of thousands of distinct CDR3 sequences; around 36% of them occurred a single time. In total, the top ten clones hold roughly 13% of the sample. Sequenced material: blood. Receptors were obtained from a man between 18 and 35 years old in good health.

This sequence joins TRBV27 and TRBJ2-7; 7 nucleotides match TRBD2. The CDR3 length is 16 residues. Germline V CDR1 and CDR2: MNHEY, SMNVEV (reference sequence). Trimming cost V 7 bases and J 0 bases; bases outside gene matches: 12. CDR3 residues: CASILVRDYLSYEQYF. CDR3 DNA: TGTGCCAGCATTCTGGTCAGGGACTACCTCTCCTACGAGCAGTACTTC.

This clonotype was detected many times. The V and J genes are TRBV12-3 or TRBV12-4 and TRBJ1-2; the D is unclear. The CDR3 spans 15 residues. V dropped 3 bases and J dropped 3 bases, with 14 bases sitting between them. The CDR3 nucleotides are TGTGCCAGCAGTTTGGGCAGGTGGGCGGACTATGGCTACACCTTC. The encoded protein is CASSLGRWADYGYTF.

This clonotype has only a few counts. The rearrangement joins TRBV29-1 to TRBJ2-1; 10 bases are a match to TRBD1. The V gene end was trimmed by 4 bases and the J gene end by 6 bases; junction bases not matched to a gene: 9. This CDR3 is 15 amino acids long. CDR1 and CDR2 from the germline V gene are SQVTM and ANQGSEA. The CDR3: CSVAGTGEFSNEQFF. The CDR3 nucleotides are TGCAGCGTTGCCGGGACAGGGGAATTTAGCAATGAGCAGTTCTTC.

This clonotype was counted only a few times. The chain has TRBV7-2 and TRBJ2-3, with D perhaps TRBD2 (5 bases). This CDR3 is 16 amino acids long. Germline CDR1 is SGHTA and CDR2 is FQGNSA. Trimming shortened V by 0 bases and J by 5 bases, and 15 bases separated the two germline ends. CDR3 amino acids: CASSLAVAGGRDTQYF. CDR3 coding DNA: TGTGCCAGCAGCTTAGCGGTTGCGGGTGGACGAGATACGCAGTATTTT.

The chain carries TRBV29-1 and TRBJ1-1; D call uncertain. V lost 7 bases, J lost 3 bases, and 6 bases lay in between. This CDR3 has 10 residues. From germline, CDR1 is SQVTM and CDR2 ANQGSEA. Written as DNA, the CDR3 is TGCAGCGCAGGAGACACTGAAGCTTTCTTT. It translates to CSAGDTEAFF.

This clonotype appeared a few times. This rearrangement joins TRBV2 to TRBJ2-4; the match to TRBD1 covers 7 bases. The CDR3 has 18 residues. The V gene's germline CDR1 is SNHLY and CDR2 FYNNEI. Losses at the gene ends were 6 bases for V and 0 bases for J; bases not matched to a gene: 14. The CDR3 region has the DNA TGTGCCAGCAGCCCCGGGACAGAGCCGATCGTAGCCAAAAACATTCAGTACTTC. This encodes CASSPGTEPIVAKNIQYF.

About this clonotype itself: This may come from a read error, since a much larger clone is one base off. In DNA form, the CDR3 reads TGTGCCAGCGCGGATCCTAGCACAGATATGCAGTATTTT. Amino acid sequence: CASADPSTDMQYF. V usage is TRBV12-3 or TRBV12-4 and J usage is TRBJ2-3, with D maybe TRBD2 (5 bases). CDR3 length: 13 amino acids.

The chain joins TRBV29-1 to TRBJ2-7; 9 bases are a match to TRBD1. The CDR3 has 14 amino acids. The V gene end was trimmed by 8 bases and the J gene end by 1 base; junction bases not matched to a gene: 9. Germline V CDR1 and CDR2: SQVTM, ANQGSEA. The DNA for the CDR3 is TGCAGCACGAAGACCGGGACAGGGTCCTACGAGCAGTACTTC. Translated: CSTKTGTGSYEQYF.

Regarding this clonotype: At one end the junction does not follow the germline gene, possibly because of a read error. The DNA of the CDR3 is TGTACCAGCAGTGAAGGGACCCCGCTCAACTATGGCTACACCTTC. Translating gives CTSSEGTPLNYGYTF. The chain employs TRBV2 and TRBJ1-2; perhaps TRBD1 as D (5 bases). Germline lookup yields CDR1 SNHLY and CDR2 FYNNEI. The CDR3 runs to 15 residues. The whole variable domain, filled in from reference TRBV2 and TRBJ1-2, reads EPEVTQTPSHQVTQMGQEVILRCVPISNHLYFYWYRQILGQKVEFLVSFYNNEISEKSEIFDDQFSVERPDGSNFTLKIRSTKLEDSAMYFCTSSEGTPLNYGYTFGSGTRLTVV.

Note on this clonotype: This may be a read error: a much more frequent sequence differs by one nucleotide. V gene TRBV7-3 combines with J gene TRBJ2-5; perhaps TRBD1 as D (5 bases). This CDR3 comprises 14 residues. V was trimmed by 5 bases and J by 11 bases, leaving 21 bases between them. Germline CDR1 and CDR2: SGHTA and FQGTGA. CDR3 protein: CASSASPGYNEQYF. The CDR3 bases are TGTGCCAGCAGCGCCTCCCCAGGGTACAATGAGCAGTACTTC.

The CDR3 protein is CASSPGNGPLYNEQYF. The CDR3 DNA is TGTGCCAGCAGCCCCGGGAACGGGCCCCTCTACAATGAGCAGTACTTC. This rearrangement joins TRBV7-9 to TRBJ2-7; TRBD2 is a possible D gene (5 bases). This CDR3 has 16 residues. V was trimmed by 5 bases and J by 7 bases, leaving 24 bases between them. The germline gives CDR1 SEHNR, CDR2 FQNEAQ (reference sequence).

This clonotype was recorded a few times. CDR3: CKTPPGQFF. The CDR3 DNA sequence: TGCAAAACTCCCCCGGGGCAGTTCTTC. The V and J genes are TRBV20-1 and TRBJ2-1; the D is unclear. Germline V gene lookup returns CDR1 DFQATT and CDR2 SNEGSKA (reference sequence). The CDR3 is made up of 9 amino acids.

V usage is TRBV6-5 and J usage is TRBJ1-1; D is perhaps TRBD1 (6 bases). The V end lost 7 bases, the J end lost 7 bases, and 16 bases lay between the germline ends. The germline V gene has CDR1 MNHEY and CDR2 SVGAGI. The length of the CDR3 is 13 residues. The CDR3 DNA reads as TGTGCCAGCATCACCGGGGGGGCGGGTGAAGCTTTCTTT. It is translated as CASITGGAGEAFF.

The genes are TRBV20-1 and TRBJ2-3; 7 bases line up with TRBD2. The CDR3 is 15 amino acids. Germline CDR1 is DFQATT and CDR2 is SNEGSKA (reference sequence). J was trimmed by 6 bases and V by 8 bases; bases with no gene match: 17. The CDR3 nucleotides are TGCAGTACTGGATATGGGCTAGCGGCCCTCGATACGCAGTATTTT. Its protein is CSTGYGLAALDTQYF.

Comments on this clonotype: Given a much more abundant clone one base away, this may be a read error. This chain links TRBV7-6 with TRBJ2-5, with D perhaps TRBD1 (5 bases). The J call may not be correct, given that the DNA end is closer to TRBJ2-7. Germline CDR1 SGHVS, CDR2 FNYEAQ. CDR3 length: 15 amino acids. CDR3 amino acids: CASSLAAQGSYEQYF. CDR3 in DNA: TGTGCCAGCAGCTTAGCTGCCCAGGGATCCTACGAGCAGTACTTC.

With regard to this clonotype: A much more abundant neighbour one base away suggests this may be a read error. This sequence joins TRBV4-1 and TRBJ1-2; 9 nucleotides align to TRBD1. The CDR3 has 14 amino acids. Germline V gene lookup returns CDR1 MGHRA and CDR2 YSYEKL. The CDR3 protein is CTSSQAQGANGYTF. Written as DNA, the CDR3 is TGCACCAGCAGCCAGGCACAGGGGGCAAATGGCTACACCTTC.

This sequence joins TRBV20-1 and TRBJ2-1; 11 positions match TRBD2. Near its end, the DNA agrees better with TRBJ2-7, so the J call may be wrong. This CDR3 region has 15 residues. From germline, CDR1 is DFQATT and CDR2 SNEGSKA (reference sequence). CDR3 residues: CSARVASGGYNEQYF. CDR3 DNA sequence: TGCAGTGCTAGAGTGGCTAGCGGGGGGTACAATGAGCAGTACTTC.

The chain recombines TRBV20-1 with TRBJ1-6; 7 bases map to TRBD1. The CDR3 runs 15 residues. Germline CDR1 is DFQATT and CDR2 is SNEGSKA (reference sequence). With V trimmed by 6 bases and J by 9 bases, 14 bases remained unmatched. The CDR3 is CSAEGAGGLSSPLHF. For the CDR3, the DNA is TGCAGTGCCGAGGGGGCAGGGGGGTTAAGTTCACCCCTCCACTTT.

This chain uses TRBV6-5 with TRBJ1-2, with 7 bases identical to TRBD1. Germline values: CDR1 MNHEY, CDR2 SVGAGI. V dropped 7 bases and J dropped 5; count of bases not matched to a gene: 10. The CDR3 runs 14 residues. Written as DNA, the CDR3 is TGTGCCAGCAAACCGGGACAGACCCTATATGGCTACACCTTC. Its translation: CASKPGQTLYGYTF.

This rearrangement joins TRBV7-9 to TRBJ1-1; D unclear. CDR3 length: 13 amino acids. The V end lost 4 bases, the J end lost 5 bases, and 11 bases lay between the germline ends. Germline V gives CDR1 SEHNR, CDR2 FQNEAQ (reference sequence). CDR3: CASSSEVGTEAFF. CDR3 nucleotide sequence: TGTGCCAGCAGCTCCGAGGTGGGGACTGAAGCTTTCTTT.

This clonotype has at least ten counts. This rearrangement joins TRBV4-3 to TRBJ1-2; no firm D call. Trimming removed 0 bases from V and 2 bases from J, with 10 bases in between. CDR1 is LGHNA and CDR2 is YSLEER in the germline V gene. The CDR3 contains 15 residues. The CDR3 is CASSQDPLGNYGYTF. The CDR3 DNA reads as TGCGCCAGCAGCCAAGACCCCCTGGGGAACTATGGCTACACCTTC.

This clonotype has just a few counts. V is TRBV5-1 and J is TRBJ2-5; TRBD2 matches 8 bases. The germline CDR1 and CDR2 sequences are SGHRS and YFSETQ. There are 15 residues in the CDR3. V trimming: 4 bases; J trimming: 5 bases; junction bases outside the gene matches: 10. The CDR3 is CASSSGGGHSETQYF. DNA for the CDR3: TGCGCCAGCAGCAGCGGGGGTGGGCACAGTGAGACCCAGTACTTC.

The rearrangement uses TRBV12-3 or TRBV12-4 and TRBJ1-2; D remains unclear. V lost 0 bases, J lost 2 bases, and 13 bases lay in between. CDR3 size: 16 residues. The CDR3 is CASSLAEAGRNYGYTF. In nucleotides, the CDR3 is TGTGCCAGCAGTTTAGCGGAAGCAGGCAGAAACTATGGCTACACCTTC.